The 31 T cell receptor beta chains reported below all come from one sample, sequenced in a study of T cells in Graves' hyperthyroidism and ophthalmopathy. It was RNA transcripts that yielded the amplified TCR beta CDR3 regions. HTBI primers were the set used in a first-round RT-PCR of the TCR CDR3. TCRdb redid the calling of the multiplex PCR reads with MiXCR, one entry per CDR3 protein. Of about 200,000 distinct CDR3 sequences listed, 15% to 20% were seen once; the top ten hold 50%. Specimen: blood. The receptors here all came from a man aged 45-65 years with Graves' hyperthyroidism.

There are many counts of this clonotype. The J gene is TRBJ1-2, the V gene TRBV6-5; the D is unclear. The CDR3 is 14 residues long. Germline CDR1 reads MNHEY; CDR2 reads SVGAGI. The V and J ends lost 0 bases and 8 bases respectively, with 13 bases between them. The CDR3 DNA reads as TGTGCCAGCAGTTACTCGGCGGGATCGGGAGGCTACACCTTC. Translation gives CASSYSAGSGGYTF.

This clonotype was counted only a few times. Since the CDR3 does not end with the conserved phenylalanine or tryptophan, this likely comes from a read error. The gene calls are TRBV27 and TRBJ2-1; perhaps TRBD2 as D (6 bases). Germline-derived CDR1 and CDR2 are MNHEY and SMNVEV (reference sequence). This CDR3 region has 14 residues. Trimming took 8 bases from V and 0 from J, leaving 11 bases between them. The CDR3: CASAGGYSYNEQFL. The CDR3 coding sequence is TGTGCCAGCGCCGGGGGTTACTCCTACAATGAGCAGTTCCTC.

The V gene is TRBV15, the J gene TRBJ1-5; D is perhaps TRBD1 (5 bases). The V gene lost 0 bases and the J gene lost 3 bases, with 9 bases spanning the gap. CDR1 LNHNV and CDR2 YYDKDF come from the germline V gene (reference sequence). This CDR3 spans 15 amino acids. CDR3 nucleotide sequence: TGTGCCACCAGCAGAGATAACAGGATCAATCAGCCCCAGCATTTT. It specifies CATSRDNRINQPQHF.

This clonotype occurred many times. This chain connects TRBV7-9 to TRBJ2-5; 11 positions agree with TRBD2. The length of the CDR3 is 16 residues. Germline V gives CDR1 SEHNR, CDR2 FQNEAQ (reference sequence). J was trimmed by 4 bases and V by 4 bases; bases with no gene match: 8. CDR3 DNA: TGTGCCAGCAGCTCTTTCAGACTAGCGGGGCGAGAGACCCAGTACTTC. It encodes CASSSFRLAGRETQYF.

This clonotype was seen ten or more times. The chain has TRBV11-2 and TRBJ1-1; D gene ambiguous. The CDR3 has 13 residues. Per germline, CDR1 SGHAT and CDR2 FQNNGV. Trimming stripped 5 bases from V and 1 base from J, with 8 bases between. Here the CDR3 reads CASSRYRNTEAFF. CDR3 nucleotides: TGTGCCAGCAGCCGGTACAGGAACACTGAAGCTTTCTTT.

As regards this clonotype: A much larger clone is a single base away; this may be a read error. The chain combines TRBV12-3 or TRBV12-4 with TRBJ2-5; 7 bases agree with TRBD1. The CDR3 consists of 15 residues. After removal of 4 bases from V and 5 bases from J, the junction contained 10 bases not matched to a gene. The CDR3 loop is CASSSSKGAGETQYF. The CDR3 DNA reads TGTGCCAGCAGTTCTAGTAAGGGGGCAGGTGAGACCCAGTACTTC.

This clonotype was picked up a small number of times. This chain joins TRBV20-1 and TRBJ1-2; D gene uncertain. Trimming cost V 4 bases and J 4 bases, with 10 bases left between them. CDR3 length: 12 residues. Germline V lookup: CDR1 DFQATT, CDR2 SNEGSKA (reference sequence). The CDR3 coding sequence is TGCAGTGCTATTGTGACATCCTATGGCTACACCTTC. This sequence encodes CSAIVTSYGYTF.

V usage is TRBV9 and J usage is TRBJ1-1; TRBD1 matches at 7 bases. Germline-derived CDR1 and CDR2 are SGDLS and YYNGEE. This CDR3 spans 15 amino acids. Trimming took 2 bases from V and 3 from J; bases not matched to a gene: 7. DNA of the CDR3: TGTGCCAGCAGCGTTCGGGACAGTCGGGACACTGAAGCTTTCTTT. Translating gives CASSVRDSRDTEAFF.

This clonotype occurred many times. The chain couples TRBV3-1 to TRBJ2-7, with TRBD2 matching over 12 bases. V gave up 2 bases and J gave up 6 bases; unmatched junction bases: 5. Per the germline V gene, CDR1 is LGHDT and CDR2 is YNNKEL (reference sequence). This CDR3 is 15 amino acids long. This CDR3 reads CASSQRTSGRLEQYF. The CDR3 DNA sequence: TGTGCCAGCAGCCAAAGAACTAGCGGGAGGCTCGAGCAGTACTTC.

The V and J genes are TRBV24-1 and TRBJ2-1; D gene ambiguous. Germline V gene data show CDR1 as KGHDR and CDR2 as SFDVKD. The CDR3 has 14 amino acids. The ends were cut back, 5 bases at V and 4 bases at J, with 11 bases in the middle. This chain's CDR3 is CATSAGRNYNEQFF. CDR3 sequence (DNA): TGTGCCACCAGTGCTGGCAGAAATTACAATGAGCAGTTCTTC.

Comment on this clonotype: At one end, the junction sequence differs from germline, possibly due to a read error. The chain is built from TRBV5-4 and TRBJ1-4, with D uncertain. Germline CDR1 is SGHNT and CDR2 is YYREEE (reference sequence). This CDR3 has 15 amino acids. In DNA, the CDR3 is TGTGCCGGCAGCTTCACGACGGCGGAGGAAGAAAAACTGTTTTTT. It yields the protein CAGSFTTAEEEKLFF.

This clonotype was counted many times. The V gene is TRBV6-4, the J gene TRBJ2-2, with 8 bases lining up with TRBD2. CDR1 and CDR2 from the germline V gene are MRHNA and SNTAGT. This CDR3 is 14 amino acids long. The junction had 7 bases not matched to a gene; V was cut back by 8 bases and J by 5 bases. The CDR3 coding sequence is TGTGCCAGCGGAATGACTAGCGAGACCGGGGAGCTGTTTTTT. Translated: CASGMTSETGELFF.

This clonotype occurred many times. The V call is TRBV3-1, the J call TRBJ2-1; 12 nucleotides line up with TRBD2. Germline assignment: CDR1 LGHDT and CDR2 YNNKEL (reference sequence). This CDR3 comprises 16 residues. The V segment lost 5 bases and the J segment 2 bases; nucleotides outside the gene matches: 4. CDR3 bases: TGTGCCAGCAGCGCAGGACTAGCGGGGACCTACAATGAGCAGTTCTTC. This translates into CASSAGLAGTYNEQFF.

This clonotype was detected many times. The J gene is TRBJ2-1, the V gene TRBV7-3; D ambiguous. Germline CDR1 and CDR2: SGHTA and FQGTGA. Trimming took 2 bases from V and 9 from J, leaving 8 bases between them. The length of the CDR3 is 12 residues. Written as DNA, the CDR3 is TGTGCCAGCAGCTTAGGTGGGCTTGAGCAGTTCTTC. It specifies CASSLGGLEQFF.

This clonotype was detected only a few times. The chain uses TRBV12-3 or TRBV12-4 and TRBJ1-6; a weak D match, TRBD1 (6 bases). The CDR3 length is 15 residues. Trimming removed 6 bases from V and 5 bases from J, with 14 bases in between. This CDR3 reads CASRQQGRNNSPLHF. The CDR3 DNA reads TGTGCCAGCAGACAACAGGGTAGAAATAATTCACCCCTCCACTTT.

The V and J genes are TRBV28 and TRBJ2-1; the D is unclear. Trimming removed 5 bases from V and 7 bases from J, with 15 bases in between. The CDR3 is made up of 14 amino acids. Germline CDR1 and CDR2: MDHEN and SYDVKM. The DNA for the CDR3 is TGTGCCAGCAGTCCCCACGTTAGGGAAAATGAGCAGTTCTTC. Protein product: CASSPHVRENEQFF.

This clonotype was seen at least ten times. This rearrangement joins TRBV7-2 to TRBJ2-1; TRBD2 might be the D (5 bases). Germline CDR1 SGHTA, CDR2 FQGNSA. Trimming shortened V by 2 bases and J by 8 bases, and 13 bases separated the two germline ends. This CDR3 has 14 amino acids. CDR3 in amino acids: CASSLRGTGDEQFF. CDR3 in DNA: TGTGCCAGCAGCTTACGGGGAACGGGCGATGAGCAGTTCTTC. Combining the CDR3 with reference TRBV7-2 and TRBJ2-1 gives the whole variable domain GAGVSQSPSNKVTEKGKDVELRCDPISGHTALYWYRQSLGQGLEFLIYFQGNSAPDKSGLPSDRFSAERTGGSVSTLTIQRTQQEDSAVYLCASSLRGTGDEQFFGPGTRLTVL.

The chain carries TRBV3-1 and TRBJ2-5; tentatively, D is TRBD1 or TRBD2 (5 bases each). Germline V lookup: CDR1 LGHDT, CDR2 YNNKEL (reference sequence). This CDR3 comprises 16 residues. Deletions cut 0 bases from V and 5 bases from J, with 16 bases between. CDR3 residues: CASSQDWGKAMETQYF. The CDR3 region has the DNA TGTGCCAGCAGCCAAGACTGGGGGAAAGCCATGGAGACCCAGTACTTC.

In the case of this clonotype: One end of the junction is discordant with germline, which a read error may explain. The chain recombines TRBV11-2 with TRBJ2-7; D is undetermined. The CDR3 extends over 15 amino acids. Germline lookup yields CDR1 SGHAT and CDR2 FQNNGV. Here the CDR3 DNA reads TGTGCCAGCAGCTTAGACCCAGCCTTCTCCTACGAGCAGCACTTC. This codes for CASSLDPAFSYEQHF.

At least ten counts were recorded for this clonotype. This rearrangement joins TRBV28 to TRBJ2-5; possibly TRBD2 for D (7 bases). Per the germline V gene, CDR1 is MDHEN and CDR2 is SYDVKM. V was clipped by 1 base and J by 1 base, with 13 bases between them. This CDR3 comprises 16 residues. This CDR3 is CASSLFGAGAQETQYF. CDR3 DNA: TGTGCCAGCAGTTTATTCGGGGCGGGGGCCCAAGAGACCCAGTACTTC.

The chain has TRBV12-3 or TRBV12-4 and TRBJ1-4, with D possibly matching TRBD1 (5 bases). The V gene lost 5 bases and the J gene lost 4 bases, with 11 bases spanning the gap. The CDR3 totals 14 residues. CDR3 sequence reads: CASSPRTSNEKLFF. The CDR3 DNA is TGTGCCAGCAGTCCTCGGACAAGTAATGAAAAACTGTTTTTT.

This clonotype was found many times. This chain joins TRBV27 and TRBJ2-5, with TRBD1 matching over 10 bases. The CDR3 contains 14 residues. Germline values: CDR1 MNHEY, CDR2 SMNVEV (reference sequence). With V trimmed by 6 bases and J by 4 bases, 5 bases remained unmatched. CDR3 in DNA: TGTGCCAGCAGAGACAGGGGGCGAGGAGAGACCCAGTACTTC. Translation gives CASRDRGRGETQYF.

This chain connects TRBV3-1 to TRBJ2-7; TRBD2 aligns across 9 bases. The CDR3 spans 15 residues. V was clipped by 4 bases and J by 4 bases; unmatched bases: 8. CDR1 LGHDT and CDR2 YNNKEL come from the germline V gene (reference sequence). CDR3 sequence reads: CASSPSGIGRYEQYF. DNA of the CDR3: TGTGCCAGCAGCCCTAGCGGGATAGGGAGGTACGAGCAGTACTTC.

J is TRBJ2-1 and V is TRBV9, with 12 bases aligning to TRBD1. V was pared by 3 bases and J by 7 bases, with 11 bases of the junction left unmatched. CDR1 is SGDLS, CDR2 YYNGEE, per germline. This CDR3 comprises 17 residues. The CDR3 here is CASSDDPGQGANNEQFF. The DNA of the CDR3 is TGTGCCAGCAGCGACGACCCGGGACAGGGGGCCAATAATGAGCAGTTCTTC.

This clonotype was counted many times. The chain joins TRBV20-1 to TRBJ2-1, with 16 bases aligning to TRBD2. The V segment lost 3 bases and the J segment 1 base; nucleotides outside the gene matches: 3. CDR1 DFQATT and CDR2 SNEGSKA come from the germline V gene (reference sequence). This CDR3 comprises 17 residues. CDR3 in amino acids: CSASGTSGRVSYNEQFF. In nucleotides, the CDR3 is TGCAGTGCTAGCGGGACTAGCGGGAGGGTTTCCTACAATGAGCAGTTCTTC.

This clonotype was detected only a few times. The CDR3 nucleotides are TGCGCCAGCAGCTTGGAGGGGAATTATGGCTACACCTTC. This sequence encodes CASSLEGNYGYTF. The chain recombines TRBV5-1 with TRBJ1-2; D is possibly TRBD1 (5 bases). The V end lost 0 bases, the J end lost 5 bases, and 8 bases lay between the germline ends. Germline loops: CDR1 SGHRS, CDR2 YFSETQ. This CDR3 region has 13 residues.

This clonotype appeared a few times. This chain connects TRBV5-5 to TRBJ2-3; TRBD1 is a possible D gene (6 bases). From germline, CDR1 is SGHKS and CDR2 YYEKEE (reference sequence). The germline V and J ends were trimmed by 4 bases and 0 bases, with 15 bases remaining between them. CDR3 size: 16 residues. The CDR3 loop reads CASSPGQTFSTDTQYF. The CDR3 nucleotides are TGTGCCAGCAGCCCAGGACAGACGTTTAGCACAGATACGCAGTATTTT.

The rearrangement links TRBV18 to TRBJ2-7, with 7 nucleotides matching TRBD2. J was trimmed by 1 base and V by 6 bases; bases with no gene match: 6. The length of the CDR3 is 14 residues. In germline, CDR1 is KGHSH, CDR2 LQKENI. CDR3: CASSPERGSYEQYF. The CDR3 DNA reads as TGTGCCAGCTCGCCCGAGCGGGGATCCTACGAGCAGTACTTC. Complete variable domain (other parts from reference TRBV18 and TRBJ2-7): NAGVMQNPRHLVRRRGQEARLRCSPMKGHSHVYWYRQLPEEGLKFMVYLQKENIIDESGMPKERFSAEFPKEGPSILRIQQVVRGDSAAYFCASSPERGSYEQYFGPGTRLTVT.

This clonotype showed up many times. The chain couples TRBV6-2 or TRBV6-3 to TRBJ2-3; 10 nucleotides agree with TRBD1. Trimming removed 7 bases from V and 3 bases from J; junction bases left unmatched: 1. Looked up from germline, CDR1 is MNHEY and CDR2 is SVGEGT. CDR3 length: 13 amino acids. For the CDR3, the DNA is TGTGCCAGCATGGGACAGGGGACAGATACGCAGTATTTT. Protein: CASMGQGTDTQYF.

As to this clonotype: A read error may explain this, as a much larger clone is one base away. V and J are TRBV30 and TRBJ2-1; 12 positions match TRBD1. TRBJ2-7 matches the DNA end more closely, so the J call is doubtful. CDR3 size: 13 residues. CDR1 and CDR2 from the germline V gene are GTSNPN and SVGIG (reference sequence). The CDR3 coding sequence is TGTGCCTGGAGGGGGACAGGGGGCAATGAGCAGTACTTC. It translates to CAWRGTGGNEQYF.

This clonotype was seen at least ten times. The rearrangement uses TRBV5-1 and TRBJ1-6; 9 nucleotides match TRBD1. CDR1 and CDR2 from the germline V gene are SGHRS and YFSETQ. Germline trimming cut 5 bases from V and 8 bases from J; bases unmatched to any gene: 11. The CDR3 covers 16 residues. The CDR3 DNA follows: TGCGCCAGCAGATCTGGACCGGGACAGGGTGATTCACCCCTCCACTTT. This sequence encodes CASRSGPGQGDSPLHF.